This T cell receptor beta chain originates from a study of blood T cell repertoires in COVID-19. Overall study context: The analysed material was cDNA or gDNA that came from T cells, B-cell-depleted T cells, or PBMCs.

Original processing notes: Nucleated cell number was recorded as an estimate derived from reference gene primer amplification. This table comes from immunoSEQ multiplex PCR, and its TCRdb copy is limited to in-frame clones, with some not included. V and J calls and clone size follow that table, whereas D and trimming were derived from the DNA. The table lists fewer than 700,000 clones, roughly 91% of them singletons. The Seattle patients joined while their infection was active and were tracked longitudinally afterward. The specimen sequenced was peripheral blood. The sequence was collected from a woman between 50 and 59 years old with COVID-19, enrolled during active disease.

This CDR3 is CASSHQGWNTEAFF. The CDR3 DNA sequence: TGTGCCAGTAGCCATCAGGGGTGGAACACTGAAGCTTTCTTT. V is TRBV19 and J is TRBJ1-1; a possible D gene is TRBD1 (6 bases). Between the trimmed V and J ends, which lost 6 bases and 1 base, there was a span of 12 bases. This CDR3 spans 14 amino acids. Per the germline V gene, CDR1 is LNHDA and CDR2 is SQIVND (reference sequence).